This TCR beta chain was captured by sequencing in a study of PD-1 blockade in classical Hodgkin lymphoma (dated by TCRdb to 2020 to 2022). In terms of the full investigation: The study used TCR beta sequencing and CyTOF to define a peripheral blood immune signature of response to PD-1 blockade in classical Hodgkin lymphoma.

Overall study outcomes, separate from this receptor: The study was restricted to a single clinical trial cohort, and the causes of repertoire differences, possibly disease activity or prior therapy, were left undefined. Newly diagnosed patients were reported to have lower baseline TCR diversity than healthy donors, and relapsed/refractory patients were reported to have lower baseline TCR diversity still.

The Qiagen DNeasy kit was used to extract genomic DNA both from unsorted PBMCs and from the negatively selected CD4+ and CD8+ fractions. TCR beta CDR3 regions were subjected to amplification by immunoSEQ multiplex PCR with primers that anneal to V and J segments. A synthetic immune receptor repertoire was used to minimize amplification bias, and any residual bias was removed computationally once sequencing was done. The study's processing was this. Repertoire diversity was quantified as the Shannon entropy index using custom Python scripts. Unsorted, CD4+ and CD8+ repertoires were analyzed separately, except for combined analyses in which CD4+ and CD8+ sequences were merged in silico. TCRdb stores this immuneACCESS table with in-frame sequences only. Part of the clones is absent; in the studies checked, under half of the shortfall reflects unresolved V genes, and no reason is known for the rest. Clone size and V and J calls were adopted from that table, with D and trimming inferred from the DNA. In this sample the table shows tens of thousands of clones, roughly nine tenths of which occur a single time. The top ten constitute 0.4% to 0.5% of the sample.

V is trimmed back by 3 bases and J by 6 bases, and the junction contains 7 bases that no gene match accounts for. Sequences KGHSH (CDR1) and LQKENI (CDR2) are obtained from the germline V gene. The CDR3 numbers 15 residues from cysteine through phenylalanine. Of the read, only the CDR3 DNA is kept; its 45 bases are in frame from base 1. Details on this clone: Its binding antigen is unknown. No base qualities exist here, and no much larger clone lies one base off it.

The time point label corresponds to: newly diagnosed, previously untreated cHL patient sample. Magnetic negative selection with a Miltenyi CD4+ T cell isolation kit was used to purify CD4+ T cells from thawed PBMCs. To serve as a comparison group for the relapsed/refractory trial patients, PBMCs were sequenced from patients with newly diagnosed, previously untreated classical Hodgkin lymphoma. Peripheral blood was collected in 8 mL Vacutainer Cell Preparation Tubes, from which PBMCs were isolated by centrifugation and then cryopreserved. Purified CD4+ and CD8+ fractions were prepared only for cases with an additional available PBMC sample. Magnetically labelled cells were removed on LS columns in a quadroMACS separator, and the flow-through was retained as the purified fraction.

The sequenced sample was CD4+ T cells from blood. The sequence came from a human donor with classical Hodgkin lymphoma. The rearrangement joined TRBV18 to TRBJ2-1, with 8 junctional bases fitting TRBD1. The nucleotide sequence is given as TGTGCCAGCTCACCCACCCCAGGACAGGGCAATGAGCAGTTCTTC. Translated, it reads CASSPTPGQGNEQFF.